The TCR beta chain described here comes from a study of blood T cells in healthy people across ages (dated by TCRdb to between 2014 and 2016). With respect to the entire study: Template switching captured roughly one uniquely barcoded TCR beta cDNA molecule per two T cells in model experiments. Using deep sequencing normalized with unique cDNA molecular identifiers, the study measured how TCR beta repertoire diversity changes with age. Donors were grouped into four age groups: young (average 16 years), middle-aged (around 39), aged (around 56) and long-lived (approximately 82). Donors of different ages were randomly distributed across sequencing lanes to avoid experimental bias. Using the same blood draw, the study looked at two additional independent replicas of 1 million unique cDNA reads for two donors, one aged 18 to 30 and the other aged 80 or older. Beyond this particular receptor, the publication reports: Total diversity estimates from one million sequenced T cells were considered lower bounds and underestimates. Because the CMV infection status of the donors was unknown, age-related changes in expanded clonotypes may potentially have been confounded. As age increased, observed TCR beta diversity per million T cells dropped in a roughly linear way, and a significant reduction was already evident by age 40. Because profiling used bulk unsorted PBMCs, naive and antigen-experienced compartments could not be compared conclusively. Observed TCR beta diversity correlated strongly with the percentage of naive T cells measured by flow cytometry. Compared with the aged group, the long-lived group had more naive CD4+ T cells, fewer expanded clones and increased TCR diversity, suggesting age selection.

Regarding this clonotype: Its antigen is unknown. No much larger clone is present one base from it, and per-base qualities are unavailable.

Library generation was performed with 5' RACE. Sequencing was carried out with an Illumina HiSeq 2500. A second roughly 6 to 11 cycle PCR used a sample-barcoded 5' primer and a J-beta primer mix. Each TCR beta cDNA molecule received a unique molecular identifier from a template-switch 5' adaptor carrying 12 random nucleotides. Each sample yielded at least 2.5 million CDR3-containing paired-end reads. The Mint cDNA synthesis kit, primed by a TRBC-specific oligonucleotide, was used to synthesize first-strand cDNA from all RNA. All cDNA was treated with uracil-DNA glycosylase and then went through a first 18-cycle PCR with the universal primers M1SS and BC2_uni_R. Turning to the authors' computational methods: For normalization, 1 million high-quality reads, each with a distinct molecular identifier, were randomly selected from each sample. Instead of being binned into consensus sequences, reads with shared molecular identifiers were discarded. MiTCR, with a Q25 quality threshold and the strictest error-elimination algorithm, was used for CDR3 identification, clonotype clustering and error correction. Lower-bound total TCR beta diversity was estimated with a nonparametric unseen species model using Euler transformation. The raw public data were reprocessed by TCRdb itself: fastp quality trimming at Q25, MiXCR clonotype calling, in-frame beta chains only. Rows with one shared CDR3 protein collapse into an entry with the most common genes and DNA. TCRdb, rather than the study authors, made the V and J calls. Within this sample are about 1.8 million distinct CDR3 sequences, with roughly 50% of them counted one time only. The leading ten clones occupy over 2% of the sample.

The 39 donors, aged about 6 to 95 years, were systemically healthy Caucasian individuals from Russia. Each donor gave 8 to 10 milliliters of peripheral blood, drawn into EDTA-treated Vacutainer tubes. Ficoll-Paque density-gradient centrifugation was used to isolate PBMCs, with at least 6 million obtained per sample. Total RNA, at least 6 micrograms per sample, was extracted from PBMCs with Trizol reagent. Naive CD45RAhigh/CD27high T cell percentages were measured by flow cytometry on a PBMC aliquot from every donor. Based on the germline V gene (reference sequence), the CDR1 and CDR2 sequences are DFQATT and SNEGSKA. Trimming costs V 2 bases and J 1 base, and their ends lie 6 bases apart. There are 12 amino acids in the CDR3, from cysteine to phenylalanine inclusive. The only DNA kept is the CDR3, 36 bases in frame from the first base.

Sequenced material: blood. The sequence is built from TRBV20-1 and TRBJ2-7, with a weak D call of TRBD1 (5 bases match). This TCR was sampled from a woman between 40 and 55 years old in good health. For the CDR3, the sequence is CSARRQSYEQYF. The sequenced DNA: TGCAGTGCTAGAAGACAGTCCTACGAGCAGTACTTC.